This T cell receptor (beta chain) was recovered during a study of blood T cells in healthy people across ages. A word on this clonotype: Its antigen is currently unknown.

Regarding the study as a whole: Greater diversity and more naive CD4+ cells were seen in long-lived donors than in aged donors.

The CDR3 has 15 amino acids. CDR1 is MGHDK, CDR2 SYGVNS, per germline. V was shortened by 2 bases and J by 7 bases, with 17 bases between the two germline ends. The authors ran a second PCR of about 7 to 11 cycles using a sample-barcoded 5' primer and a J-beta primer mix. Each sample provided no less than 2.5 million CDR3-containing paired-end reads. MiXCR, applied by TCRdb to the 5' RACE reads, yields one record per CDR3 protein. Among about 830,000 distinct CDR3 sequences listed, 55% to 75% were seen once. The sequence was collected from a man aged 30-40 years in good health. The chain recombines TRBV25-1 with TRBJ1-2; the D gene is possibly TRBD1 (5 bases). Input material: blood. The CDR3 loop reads CASSESWGSQGGYTF. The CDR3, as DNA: TGTGCCAGCAGTGAAAGTTGGGGCAGCCAGGGTGGCTACACCTTC.